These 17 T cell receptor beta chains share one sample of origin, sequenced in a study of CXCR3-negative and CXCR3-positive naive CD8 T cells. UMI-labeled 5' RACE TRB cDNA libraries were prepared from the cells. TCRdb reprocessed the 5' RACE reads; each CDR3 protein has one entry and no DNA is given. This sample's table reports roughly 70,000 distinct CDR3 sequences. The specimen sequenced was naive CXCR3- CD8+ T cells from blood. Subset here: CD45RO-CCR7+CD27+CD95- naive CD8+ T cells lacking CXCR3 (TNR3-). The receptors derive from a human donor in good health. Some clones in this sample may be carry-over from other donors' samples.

This chain's CDR3 is CASSLQGRNGEQYF. The rearrangement joins TRBV7-8 to TRBJ2-7; TCRdb's assignment of TRBD1 cannot be checked, as there is no DNA. The CDR3 sequence is 14 residues long. Germline CDR1 and CDR2: SGHVS and FQNEAQ.

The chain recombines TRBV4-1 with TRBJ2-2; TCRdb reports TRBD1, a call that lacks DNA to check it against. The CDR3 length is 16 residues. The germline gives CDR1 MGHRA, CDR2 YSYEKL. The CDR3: CASSPLGGRNTGELFF.

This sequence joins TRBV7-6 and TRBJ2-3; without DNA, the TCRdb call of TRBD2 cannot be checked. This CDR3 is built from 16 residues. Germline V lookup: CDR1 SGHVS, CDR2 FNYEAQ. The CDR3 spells CASSLMSGGSLDTQYF.

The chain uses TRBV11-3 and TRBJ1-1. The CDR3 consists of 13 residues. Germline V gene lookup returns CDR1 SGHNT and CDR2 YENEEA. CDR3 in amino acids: CASSLTEGTEAFF. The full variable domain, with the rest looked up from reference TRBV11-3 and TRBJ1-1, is EAGVVQSPRYKIIEKKQPVAFWCNPISGHNTLYWYLQNLGQGPELLIRYENEEAVDDSQLPKDRFSAERLKGVDSTLKIQPAELGDSAVYLCASSLTEGTEAFFGQGTRLTVV.

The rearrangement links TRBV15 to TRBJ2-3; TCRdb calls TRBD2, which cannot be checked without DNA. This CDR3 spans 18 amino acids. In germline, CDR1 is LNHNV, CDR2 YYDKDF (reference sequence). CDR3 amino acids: CATSRDGGLAGRMDTQYF.

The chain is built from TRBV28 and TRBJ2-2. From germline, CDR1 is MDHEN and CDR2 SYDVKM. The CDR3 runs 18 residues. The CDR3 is CASSLTRASHTNTGELFF.

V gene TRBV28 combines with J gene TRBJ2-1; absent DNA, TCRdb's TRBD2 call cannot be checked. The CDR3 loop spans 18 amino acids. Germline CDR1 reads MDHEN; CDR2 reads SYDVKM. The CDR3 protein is CASSFAALAGMTDNEQFF. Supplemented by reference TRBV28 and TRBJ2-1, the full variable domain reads DVKVTQSSRYLVKRTGEKVFLECVQDMDHENMFWYRQDPGLGLRLIYFSYDVKMKEKGDIPEGYSVSREKKERFSLILESASTNQTSMYLCASSFAALAGMTDNEQFFGPGTRLTVL.

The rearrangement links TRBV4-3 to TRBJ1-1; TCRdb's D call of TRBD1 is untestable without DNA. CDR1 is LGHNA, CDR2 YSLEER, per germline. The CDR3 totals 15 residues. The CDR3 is CASSQDRTANTEAFF.

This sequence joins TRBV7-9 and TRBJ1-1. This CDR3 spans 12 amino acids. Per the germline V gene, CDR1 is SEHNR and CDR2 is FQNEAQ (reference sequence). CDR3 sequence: CASRIGLNEAFF.

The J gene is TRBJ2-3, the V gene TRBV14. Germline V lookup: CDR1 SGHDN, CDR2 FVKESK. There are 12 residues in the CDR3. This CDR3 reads CASSQDPSTQYF.

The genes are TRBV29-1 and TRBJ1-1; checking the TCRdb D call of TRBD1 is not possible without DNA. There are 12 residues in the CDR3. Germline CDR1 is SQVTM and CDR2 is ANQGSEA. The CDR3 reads CSVLTGNTEAFF.

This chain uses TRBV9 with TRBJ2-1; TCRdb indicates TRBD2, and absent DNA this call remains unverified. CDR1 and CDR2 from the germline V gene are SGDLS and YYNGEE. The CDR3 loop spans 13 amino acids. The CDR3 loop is CASSASGRAEQFF.

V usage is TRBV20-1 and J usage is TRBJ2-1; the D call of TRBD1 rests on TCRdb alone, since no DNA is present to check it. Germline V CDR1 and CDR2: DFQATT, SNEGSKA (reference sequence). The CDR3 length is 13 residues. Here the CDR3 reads CSAVRDRYNEQFF.

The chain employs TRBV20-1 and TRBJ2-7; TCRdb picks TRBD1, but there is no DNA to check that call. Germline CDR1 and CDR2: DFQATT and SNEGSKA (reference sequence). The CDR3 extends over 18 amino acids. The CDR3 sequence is CSARTLPAGQGNPYEQYF.

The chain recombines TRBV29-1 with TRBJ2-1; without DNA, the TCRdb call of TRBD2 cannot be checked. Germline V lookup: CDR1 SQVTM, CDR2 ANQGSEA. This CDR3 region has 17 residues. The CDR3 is CSGSEGTAGLNYNEQFF.

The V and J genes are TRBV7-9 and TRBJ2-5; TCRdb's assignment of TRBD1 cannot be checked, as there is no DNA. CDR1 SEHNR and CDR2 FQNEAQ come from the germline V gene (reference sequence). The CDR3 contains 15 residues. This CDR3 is CASSTWTGGEETQYF.

This CDR3 reads CATSIKGQANEKLFF. The chain is built from TRBV15 and TRBJ1-4. This CDR3 spans 15 amino acids. From germline, CDR1 is LNHNV and CDR2 YYDKDF (reference sequence).